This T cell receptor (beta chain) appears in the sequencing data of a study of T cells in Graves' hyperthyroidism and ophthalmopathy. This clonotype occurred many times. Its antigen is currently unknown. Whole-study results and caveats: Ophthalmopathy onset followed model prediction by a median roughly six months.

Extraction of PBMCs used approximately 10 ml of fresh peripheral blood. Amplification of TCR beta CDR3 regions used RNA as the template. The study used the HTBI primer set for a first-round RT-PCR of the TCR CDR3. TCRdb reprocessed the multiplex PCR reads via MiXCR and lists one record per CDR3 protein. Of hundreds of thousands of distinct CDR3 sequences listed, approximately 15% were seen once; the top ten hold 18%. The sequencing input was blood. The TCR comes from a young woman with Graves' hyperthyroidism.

CDR3 DNA sequence: TGTGCCAGCAGCCATGCAGGGGGTGACATTCAGTACTTC. Protein product: CASSHAGGDIQYF. The gene calls are TRBV3-1 and TRBJ2-4; 7 bases align to TRBD1. V was pared by 3 bases and J by 8 bases, with 4 bases of the junction left unmatched. This CDR3 spans 13 amino acids. CDR1 is LGHDT and CDR2 is YNNKEL in the germline V gene (reference sequence).